This T cell receptor beta chain was obtained from a study of T cell responses to AZD1222 COVID-19 vaccine. Remarks on this clone: Its antigen is undetermined.

General study results and limits: Following two doses of AZD1222, Spike-specific TCR breadth and depth rose. Unmutated variant regions are reportedly the target of nearly half of TCRs that are spike-specific.

Sequenced by immunoSEQ multiplex PCR; TCRdb stores in-frame clones only, minus some. The sample lists around 110,000 clones, 87% occurring once. CDR3 length equals 14 residues. CDR1 and CDR2 from the germline V gene are MNHEY and SVGAGI. Trimming removed 6 bases at V and 1 base at J, with 12 bases between. The V gene is TRBV6-5, the J gene TRBJ1-1; D is ambiguous. This receptor was obtained from an adult in good health. The sample in question was peripheral blood, obtained on day 0 of AZD1222 vaccination. The CDR3 bases are TGTGCCAGCAGGAGGTTGGTTGGGAACACTGAAGCTTTCTTT. As protein: CASRRLVGNTEAFF.